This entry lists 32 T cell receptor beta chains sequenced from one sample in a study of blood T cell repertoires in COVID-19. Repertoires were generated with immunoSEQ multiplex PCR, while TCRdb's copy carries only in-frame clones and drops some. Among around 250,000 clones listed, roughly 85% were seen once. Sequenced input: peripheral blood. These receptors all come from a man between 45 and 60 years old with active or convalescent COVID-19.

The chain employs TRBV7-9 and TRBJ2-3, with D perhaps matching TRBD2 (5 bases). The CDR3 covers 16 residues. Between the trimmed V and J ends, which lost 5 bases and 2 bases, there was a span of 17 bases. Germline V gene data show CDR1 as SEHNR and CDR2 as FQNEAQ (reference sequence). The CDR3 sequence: CASSPPGWPHTDTQYF. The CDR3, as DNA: TGTGCCAGCAGCCCACCGGGATGGCCACACACAGATACGCAGTATTTT.

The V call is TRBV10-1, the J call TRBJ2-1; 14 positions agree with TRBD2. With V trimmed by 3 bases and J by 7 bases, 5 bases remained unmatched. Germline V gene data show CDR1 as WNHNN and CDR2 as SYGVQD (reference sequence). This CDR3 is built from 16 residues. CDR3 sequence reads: CASSELGLAGENEQFF. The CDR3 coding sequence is TGCGCCAGCAGTGAATTGGGACTAGCGGGAGAGAATGAGCAGTTCTTC.

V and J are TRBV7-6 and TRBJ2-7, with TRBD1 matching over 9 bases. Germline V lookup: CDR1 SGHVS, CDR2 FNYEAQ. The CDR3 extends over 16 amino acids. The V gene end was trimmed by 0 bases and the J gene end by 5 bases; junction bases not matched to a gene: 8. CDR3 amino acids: CASSLARGGTGHEQYF. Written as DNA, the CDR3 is TGTGCCAGCAGCTTAGCGAGGGGGGGGACAGGGCACGAGCAGTACTTC.

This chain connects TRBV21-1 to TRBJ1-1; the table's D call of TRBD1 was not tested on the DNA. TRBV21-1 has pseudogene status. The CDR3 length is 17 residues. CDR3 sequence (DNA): TGTGCCAGCAGCATCGACAGGGCGCGGAGGGAGGACACTGAAGCTTTCTTT. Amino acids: CASSIDRARREDTEAFF.

CDR3 residues: CASSPPGTSTDTQYF. CDR3 DNA sequence: TGTGCCAGCAGCCCCCCCGGGACAAGCACAGATACGCAGTATTTT. The genes are TRBV2 and TRBJ2-3; D is perhaps TRBD1 (6 bases). The CDR3 length is 15 residues. With 6 bases removed from V and 0 bases from J, the gap between germline ends came to 13 bases. Germline V CDR1 and CDR2: SNHLY, FYNNEI.

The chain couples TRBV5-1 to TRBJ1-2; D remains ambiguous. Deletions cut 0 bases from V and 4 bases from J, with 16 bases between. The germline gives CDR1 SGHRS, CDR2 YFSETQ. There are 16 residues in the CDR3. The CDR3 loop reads CASSLVRSRNLYGYTF. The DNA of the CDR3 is TGCGCCAGCAGCTTGGTGAGATCCCGTAACCTCTATGGCTACACCTTC. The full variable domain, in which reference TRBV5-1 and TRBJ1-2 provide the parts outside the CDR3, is KAGVTQTPRYLIKTRGQQVTLSCSPISGHRSVSWYQQTPGQGLQFLFEYFSETQRNKGNFPGRFSGRQFSNSRSEMNVSTLELGDSALYLCASSLVRSRNLYGYTFGSGTRLTVV.

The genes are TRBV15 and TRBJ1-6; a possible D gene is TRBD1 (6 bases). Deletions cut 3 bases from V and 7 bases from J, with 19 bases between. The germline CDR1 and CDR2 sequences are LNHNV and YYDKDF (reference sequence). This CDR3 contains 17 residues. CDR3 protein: CATSRDFGGRSNSPLHF. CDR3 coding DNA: TGTGCCACCAGCAGGGATTTCGGGGGGCGAAGCAATTCACCCCTCCACTTT.

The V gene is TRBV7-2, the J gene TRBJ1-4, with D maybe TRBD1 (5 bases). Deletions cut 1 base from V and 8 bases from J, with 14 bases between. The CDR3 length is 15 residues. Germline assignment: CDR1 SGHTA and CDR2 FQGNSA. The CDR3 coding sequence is TGTGCCAGCAGCTTAGGGGGAGGGGTCGGGGAAAAACTGTTTTTT. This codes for CASSLGGGVGEKLFF. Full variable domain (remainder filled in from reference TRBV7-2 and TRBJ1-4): GAGVSQSPSNKVTEKGKDVELRCDPISGHTALYWYRQSLGQGLEFLIYFQGNSAPDKSGLPSDRFSAERTGGSVSTLTIQRTQQEDSAVYLCASSLGGGVGEKLFFGSGTQLSVL.

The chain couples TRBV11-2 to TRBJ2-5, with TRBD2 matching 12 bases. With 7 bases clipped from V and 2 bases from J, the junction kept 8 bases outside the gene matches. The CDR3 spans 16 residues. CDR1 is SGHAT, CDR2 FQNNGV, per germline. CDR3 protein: CASTIIGTSGQETQYF. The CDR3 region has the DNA TGTGCCAGCACTATAATAGGGACTAGCGGGCAAGAGACCCAGTACTTC.

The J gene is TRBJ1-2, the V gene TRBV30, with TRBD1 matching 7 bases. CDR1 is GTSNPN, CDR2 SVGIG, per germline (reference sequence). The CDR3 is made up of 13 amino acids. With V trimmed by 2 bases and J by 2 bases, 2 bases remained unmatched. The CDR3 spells CAWSPGQNYGYTF. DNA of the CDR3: TGTGCCTGGAGTCCGGGACAGAACTATGGCTACACCTTC.

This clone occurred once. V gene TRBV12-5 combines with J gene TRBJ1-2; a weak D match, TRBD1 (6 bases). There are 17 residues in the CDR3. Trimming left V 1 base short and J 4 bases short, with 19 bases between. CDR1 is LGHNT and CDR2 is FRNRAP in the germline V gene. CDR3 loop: CASGLATGGRRPYGYTF. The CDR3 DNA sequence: TGTGCTAGTGGTTTGGCCACGGGGGGGCGTCGGCCCTATGGCTACACCTTC. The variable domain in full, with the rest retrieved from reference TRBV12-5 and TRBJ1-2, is DARVTQTPRHKVTEMGQEVTMRCQPILGHNTVFWYRQTMMQGLELLAYFRNRAPLDDSGMPKDRFSAEMPDATLATLKIQPSEPRDSAVYFCASGLATGGRRPYGYTFGSGTRLTVV.

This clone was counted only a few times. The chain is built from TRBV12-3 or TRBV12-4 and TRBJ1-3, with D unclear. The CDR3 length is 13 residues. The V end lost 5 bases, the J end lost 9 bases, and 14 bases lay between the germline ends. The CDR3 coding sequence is TGTGCCAGCAGTACCCTTGGAACGGGCACCATATATTTT. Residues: CASSTLGTGTIYF.

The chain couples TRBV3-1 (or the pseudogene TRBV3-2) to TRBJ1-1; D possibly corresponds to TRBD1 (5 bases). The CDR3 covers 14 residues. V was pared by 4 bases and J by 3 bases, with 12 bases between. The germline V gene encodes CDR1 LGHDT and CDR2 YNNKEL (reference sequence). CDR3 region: CASSRGDRDTEAFF. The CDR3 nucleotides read TGTGCCAGCAGCCGGGGCGACCGGGACACTGAAGCTTTCTTT.

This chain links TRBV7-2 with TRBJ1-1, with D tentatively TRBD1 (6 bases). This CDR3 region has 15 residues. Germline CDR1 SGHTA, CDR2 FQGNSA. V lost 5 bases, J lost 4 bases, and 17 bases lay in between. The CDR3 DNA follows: TGTGCCAGCAGCCCTCAACAGGGAACCTTCACTGAAGCTTTCTTT. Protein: CASSPQQGTFTEAFF.

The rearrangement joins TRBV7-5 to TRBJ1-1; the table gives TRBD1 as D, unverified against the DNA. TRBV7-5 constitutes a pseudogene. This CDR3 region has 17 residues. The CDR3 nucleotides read TGTGTCAGAAGCTTACCGTTTTGGGCAGGGGGAGAGACTGAAGCTTTCTTT. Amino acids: CVRSLPFWAGGETEAFF.

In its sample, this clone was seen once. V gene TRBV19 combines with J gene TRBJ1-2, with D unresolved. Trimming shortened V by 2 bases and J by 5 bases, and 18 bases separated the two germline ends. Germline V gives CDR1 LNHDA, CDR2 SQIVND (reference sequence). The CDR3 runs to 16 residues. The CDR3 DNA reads TGTGCCAGTAGTATATTCCCGAAGGGAGCCGGATATGGCTACACCTTC. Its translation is CASSIFPKGAGYGYTF.

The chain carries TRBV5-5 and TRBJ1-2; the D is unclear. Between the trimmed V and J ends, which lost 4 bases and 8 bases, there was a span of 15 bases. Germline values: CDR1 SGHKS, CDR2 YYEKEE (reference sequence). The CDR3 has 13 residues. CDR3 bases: TGTGCCAGCAGCCAAACCCTCAACCTAGGCTACACCTTC. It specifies CASSQTLNLGYTF.

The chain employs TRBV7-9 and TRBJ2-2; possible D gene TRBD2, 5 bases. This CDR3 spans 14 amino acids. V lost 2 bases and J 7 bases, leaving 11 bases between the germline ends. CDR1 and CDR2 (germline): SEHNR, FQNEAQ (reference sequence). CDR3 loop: CASSLRSAGGELFF. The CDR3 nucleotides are TGTGCCAGCAGCTTAAGGAGCGCGGGCGGGGAGCTGTTTTTT.

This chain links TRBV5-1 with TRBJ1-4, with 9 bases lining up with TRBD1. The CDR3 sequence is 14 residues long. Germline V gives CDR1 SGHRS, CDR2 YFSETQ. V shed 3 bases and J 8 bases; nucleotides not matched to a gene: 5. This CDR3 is CASSWGQGHEKLFF. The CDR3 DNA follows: TGCGCCAGCAGCTGGGGACAGGGCCACGAAAAACTGTTTTTT.

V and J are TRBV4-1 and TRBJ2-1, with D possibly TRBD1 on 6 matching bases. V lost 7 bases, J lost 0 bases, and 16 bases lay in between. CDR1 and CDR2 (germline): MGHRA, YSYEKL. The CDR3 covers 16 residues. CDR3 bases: TGCGCCAGCACGAGGGGGTCAGGGACCTCCTACAATGAGCAGTTCTTC. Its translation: CASTRGSGTSYNEQFF.

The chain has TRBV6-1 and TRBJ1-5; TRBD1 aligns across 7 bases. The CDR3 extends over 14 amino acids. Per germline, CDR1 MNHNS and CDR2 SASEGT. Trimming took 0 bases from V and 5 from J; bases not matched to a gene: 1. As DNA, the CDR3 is TGTGCCAGCAGTGAAGCGGGACAGTATCAGCCCCAGCATTTT. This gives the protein CASSEAGQYQPQHF.

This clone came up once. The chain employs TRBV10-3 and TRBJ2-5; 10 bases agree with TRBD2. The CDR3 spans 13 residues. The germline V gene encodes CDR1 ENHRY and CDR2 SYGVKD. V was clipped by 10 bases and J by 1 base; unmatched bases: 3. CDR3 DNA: TGTGCCACCGCTAGCGGGAGCCAAGAGACCCAGTACTTC. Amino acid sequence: CATASGSQETQYF.

DNA for the CDR3: TGTGCCAGTAGTATATTCGGGGGGACTAATGAAAAACTGTTTTTT. Its protein product is CASSIFGGTNEKLFF. This chain uses TRBV19 with TRBJ1-4; maybe TRBD1 (5 bases). The CDR3 spans 15 residues. CDR1 LNHDA and CDR2 SQIVND come from the germline V gene (reference sequence). V lost 2 bases and J 2 bases, leaving 9 bases between the germline ends.

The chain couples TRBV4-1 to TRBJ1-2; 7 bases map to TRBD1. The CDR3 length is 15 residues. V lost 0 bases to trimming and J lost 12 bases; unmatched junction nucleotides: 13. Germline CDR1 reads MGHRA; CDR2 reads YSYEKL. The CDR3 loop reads CASSQEERETGRNTF. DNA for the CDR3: TGCGCCAGCAGCCAAGAGGAAAGGGAGACAGGGCGAAACACCTTC.

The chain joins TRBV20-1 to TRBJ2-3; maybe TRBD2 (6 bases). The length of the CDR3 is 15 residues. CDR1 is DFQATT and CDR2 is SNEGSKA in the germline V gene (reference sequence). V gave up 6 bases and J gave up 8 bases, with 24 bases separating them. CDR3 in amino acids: CSASDRAGSDGTQYF. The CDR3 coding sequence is TGCAGTGCGAGTGATCGGGCGGGGTCGGACGGTACGCAGTATTTT.

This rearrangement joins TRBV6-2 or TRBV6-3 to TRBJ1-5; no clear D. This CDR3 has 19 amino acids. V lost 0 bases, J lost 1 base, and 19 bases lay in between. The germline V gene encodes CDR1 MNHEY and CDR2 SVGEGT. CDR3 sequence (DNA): TGTGCCAGCAGTTACTCGTTACAAGATTTAGCGTTAAGCAATCAGCCCCAGCATTTT. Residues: CASSYSLQDLALSNQPQHF.

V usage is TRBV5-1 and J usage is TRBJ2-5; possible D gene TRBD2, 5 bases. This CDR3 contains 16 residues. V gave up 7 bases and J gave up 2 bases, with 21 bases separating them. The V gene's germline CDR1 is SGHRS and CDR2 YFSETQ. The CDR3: CASPSQTTQPQETQYF. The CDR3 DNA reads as TGCGCCAGCCCAAGTCAGACTACTCAACCGCAAGAGACCCAGTACTTC.

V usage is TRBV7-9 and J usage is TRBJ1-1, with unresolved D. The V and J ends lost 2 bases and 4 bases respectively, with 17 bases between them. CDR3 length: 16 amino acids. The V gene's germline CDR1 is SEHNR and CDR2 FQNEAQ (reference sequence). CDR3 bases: TGTGCCAGCAGCTTATTAGGTCCGGTTCGGGGCACTGAAGCTTTCTTT. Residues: CASSLLGPVRGTEAFF.

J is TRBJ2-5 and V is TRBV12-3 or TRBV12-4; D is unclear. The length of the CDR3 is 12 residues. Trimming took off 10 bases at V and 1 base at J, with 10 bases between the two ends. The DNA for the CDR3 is TGTGCCACCGTACGACTCCAAGAGACCCAGTACTTC. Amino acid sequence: CATVRLQETQYF.

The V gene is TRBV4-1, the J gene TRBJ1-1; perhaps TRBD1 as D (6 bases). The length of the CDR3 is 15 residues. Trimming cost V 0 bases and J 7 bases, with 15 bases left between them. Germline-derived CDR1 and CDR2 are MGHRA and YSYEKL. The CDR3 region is CASSQEGAPSDEAFF. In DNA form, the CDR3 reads TGCGCCAGCAGCCAAGAGGGGGCCCCCAGCGATGAAGCTTTCTTT.

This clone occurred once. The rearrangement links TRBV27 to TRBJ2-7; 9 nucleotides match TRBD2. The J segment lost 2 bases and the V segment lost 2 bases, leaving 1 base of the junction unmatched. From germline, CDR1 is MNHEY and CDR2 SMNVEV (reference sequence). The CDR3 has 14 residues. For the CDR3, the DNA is TGTGCCAGCAGTTTAGTAGCGGGAGCCTACGAGCAGTACTTC. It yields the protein CASSLVAGAYEQYF.

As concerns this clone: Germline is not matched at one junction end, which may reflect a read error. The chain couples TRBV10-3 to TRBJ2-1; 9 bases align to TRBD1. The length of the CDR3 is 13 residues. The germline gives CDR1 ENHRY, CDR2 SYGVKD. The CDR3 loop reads CAIRSGTGQSRLF. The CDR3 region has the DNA TGTGCCATCAGATCCGGGACAGGGCAGTCGCGGCTCTTC.